This T cell receptor beta chain was identified in a study of cytotoxic CD8 clonotypes in ibrutinib-treated CLL. For the study at large: Response samples followed a median around 11 months of treatment, range 6 to 36. Study results and caveats: Clonality increased with ibrutinib response but returned toward baseline at progression. In comparison with age-matched healthy donors, baseline clonality was higher and tracked circulating CD8+ T-cell counts.

The data were produced by immunoSEQ multiplex PCR, yet TCRdb's version contains in-frame clones alone and is incomplete. The sample consists of approximately 25,000 clones, roughly 71% of them appearing once. About this clone itself: Its antigen remains unknown.

The source material was PBMCs, sampled after 12 months of ibrutinib treatment. This TCR was recovered from a human donor with chronic lymphocytic leukemia.

The CDR3 reads CASTPERSNQPQHF. The CDR3 DNA follows: TGCGCCAGCACCCCAGAACGAAGCAATCAGCCCCAGCATTTT. This chain connects TRBV10-1 to TRBJ1-5; no reliable D call. The CDR3 consists of 14 residues. With 7 bases removed from V and 1 base from J, the gap between germline ends came to 11 bases. Germline CDR1 reads WNHNN; CDR2 reads SYGVQD (reference sequence).